These T cell receptor beta chains were read from a single sample in a study of blood T cell repertoires in COVID-19. Method: immunoSEQ multiplex PCR; TCRdb's copy keeps in-frame clones and lacks some. The sample lists about 220,000 clones; roughly 80% were seen once. Sequencing was performed on peripheral blood. These receptors were obtained from a woman in her 70s with acute or convalescent COVID-19. Both conserved end residues are part of each CDR3. The D gene is left open where the match is weak. Where a row states a size, it is once, few, many or the class of an expanded clone; other rows omit it.

v_gene	j_gene	abundance	d_gene	CDR3aa	CDR3nt
TRBV5-4	TRBJ2-1	few	TRBD2	CASSHGLAGDEQFF	TGTGCCAGCAGCCACGGACTAGCGGGGGATGAGCAGTTCTTC
TRBV9	TRBJ1-6	-	TRBD1	CASSVGDRYNSPLHF	TGTGCCAGCAGCGTAGGGGACAGGTATAATTCACCCCTCCACTTT
TRBV5-1	TRBJ2-3	-	TRBD2	CASSYGTSGAPEGQYF	TGCGCCAGCAGCTATGGGACTAGCGGGGCCCCGGAGGGGCAGTATTTT
TRBV2	TRBJ2-5	-	-	CASSRGEETQYF	TGTGCCAGCAGCAGGGGGGAAGAGACCCAGTACTTC
TRBV10-1	TRBJ2-3	-	-	CASAFDGGTDTQYF	TGCGCCAGCGCCTTCGACGGGGGCACAGATACGCAGTATTTT
TRBV11-2	TRBJ2-3	few	TRBD2	CASSYRLAGTDTQYF	TGTGCCAGCAGCTATCGACTAGCGGGGACAGATACGCAGTATTTT
TRBV9	TRBJ2-1	-	-	CASSTQARSYNEQFF	TGTGCCAGCAGCACCCAGGCACGATCCTACAATGAGCAGTTCTTC
TRBV6-2/TRBV6-3	TRBJ2-1	-	TRBD2	CASSYSAIAGMYEQFF	TGTGCCAGCAGTTACTCGGCAATAGCGGGGATGTATGAGCAGTTCTTC
TRBV9	TRBJ1-5	once	-	CASSPDLQGNQPQHF	TGTGCCAGCAGCCCCGACCTCCAGGGAAATCAGCCCCAGCATTTT
TRBV18	TRBJ2-3	-	TRBD1	CASSPNRGQADTQYF	TGTGCCAGCTCACCAAACAGGGGGCAGGCAGATACGCAGTATTTT
TRBV5-1	TRBJ1-1	few	-	CASSLGSGVNTEAFF	TGCGCCAGCAGCTTGGGCTCAGGCGTGAACACTGAAGCTTTCTTT
TRBV7-2	TRBJ2-1	once	TRBD2	CASSLVGTTYNEQFF	TGTGCCAGCAGCTTAGTTGGGACTACATACAATGAGCAGTTCTTC
TRBV3-1/TRBV3-2	TRBJ1-2	-	TRBD1	CASSLMYGQGGGYTF	TGTGCCAGCAGCCTTATGTACGGACAGGGAGGTGGCTACACCTTC
TRBV28	TRBJ2-7	-	-	CASSLSGLNLYEQYF	TGTGCCAGCAGTTTGTCGGGTCTCAACCTCTACGAGCAGTACTTC
TRBV24-1	TRBJ2-2	-	-	CATSPLGQNTGELFF	TGTGCCACCTCGCCCTTGGGACAAAACACCGGGGAGCTGTTTTTT
TRBV10-3	TRBJ1-5	-	TRBD1	CAITPAGQADSNQPQHF	TGTGCCATCACCCCAGCCGGACAGGCTGATAGCAATCAGCCCCAGCATTTT
TRBV19	TRBJ2-5	once	TRBD1	CASSIFGQGGEGTQYF	TGTGCCAGTAGTATTTTTGGACAGGGGGGAGAAGGGACCCAGTACTTC
TRBV11-3	TRBJ2-1	once	-	CASSLDQGGSWRVNEQFF	TGTGCCAGCAGCTTAGACCAGGGGGGTAGTTGGCGGGTCAATGAGCAGTTCTTC
TRBV19	TRBJ2-7	-	-	CASSIFKGDEQYF	TGTGCCAGTAGTATATTTAAGGGAGACGAGCAGTACTTC
TRBV7-7	TRBJ2-5	-	-	CASSLAQGETQYF	TGTGCCAGCAGTCTGGCCCAGGGAGAGACCCAGTACTTC
TRBV4-3	TRBJ2-1	few	-	CASSQDLELYNEQFF	TGCGCCAGCAGCCAAGACCTAGAGCTCTACAATGAGCAGTTCTTC
TRBV9	TRBJ2-3	-	-	CASSVSRREPTDTQYF	TGTGCCAGCAGCGTATCCCGGCGGGAACCCACAGATACGCAGTATTTT
TRBV3-1/TRBV3-2	TRBJ2-3	-	TRBD2	CASSQDPAGGVSTDTQYF	TGTGCCAGCAGCCAAGACCCAGCGGGGGGTGTTAGCACAGATACGCAGTATTTT
TRBV7-2	TRBJ2-3	-	-	CASSVRTRGGPDTQYF	TGTGCCAGCAGCGTGCGGACTAGGGGGGGCCCAGATACGCAGTATTTT
TRBV6-5	TRBJ2-7	-	-	CASLDYYEQYF	TGTGCCAGCCTAGATTATTACGAGCAGTACTTC
TRBV11-2	TRBJ2-7	-	TRBD2	CASSFLAGSYEQYF	TGTGCCAGCAGCTTCCTAGCGGGATCGTACGAGCAGTACTTC
TRBV6-2/TRBV6-3	TRBJ2-7	once	-	CASSYSKTLSSYEQYF	TGTGCCAGCAGTTACTCGAAGACTCTGAGCTCCTACGAGCAGTACTTC
TRBV11-2	TRBJ2-7	-	-	CASSRDRSGLGSYGQYF	TGTGCCAGCAGCCGAGACAGGTCCGGGTTAGGCTCCTACGGGCAGTACTTC
TRBV28	TRBJ2-7	-	-	CASSSQLPGQYF	TGTGCCAGCAGTTCACAACTACCTGGGCAGTACTTC
TRBV6-1	TRBJ1-2	-	-	CASREQGSYGYTF	TGTGCCAGCCGTGAACAGGGCTCCTATGGCTACACCTTC
TRBV12-3/TRBV12-4	TRBJ2-1	-	TRBD2	CASFSGGYGEQFF	TGTGCCAGTTTTAGCGGGGGCTACGGTGAGCAGTTCTTC